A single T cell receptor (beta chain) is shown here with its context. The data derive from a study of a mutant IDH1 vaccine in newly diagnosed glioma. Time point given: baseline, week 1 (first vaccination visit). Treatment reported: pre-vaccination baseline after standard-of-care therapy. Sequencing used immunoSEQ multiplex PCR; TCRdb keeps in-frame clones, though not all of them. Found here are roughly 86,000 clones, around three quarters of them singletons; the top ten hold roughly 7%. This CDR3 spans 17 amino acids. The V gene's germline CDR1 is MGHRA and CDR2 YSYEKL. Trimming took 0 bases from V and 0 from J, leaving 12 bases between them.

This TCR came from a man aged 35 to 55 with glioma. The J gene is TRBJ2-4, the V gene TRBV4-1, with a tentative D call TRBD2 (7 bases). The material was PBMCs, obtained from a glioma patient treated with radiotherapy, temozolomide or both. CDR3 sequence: CASSQEGGGLAKNIQYF. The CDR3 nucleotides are TGCGCCAGCAGCCAAGAGGGAGGGGGGCTAGCCAAAAACATTCAGTACTTC.